Each of the 10 T cell receptor beta chains below was sequenced from the same sample in a study of blood T cell repertoires in COVID-19. Sequencing used immunoSEQ multiplex PCR; TCRdb keeps in-frame clones, though not all of them. Among around 100,000 clones listed, about 90% were seen once. Material for sequencing was peripheral blood. The receptors shown here come from a man between 25 and 39 years old in a cohort sampled during active COVID-19.

The J gene is TRBJ2-3, the V gene TRBV5-4, with D possibly matching TRBD2 (5 bases). Germline CDR1 is SGHNT and CDR2 is YYREEE (reference sequence). The V end was cut by 0 bases, the J end by 4 bases, with 9 bases between. This CDR3 is built from 14 residues. CDR3 coding DNA: TGTGCCAGCAGCTTGGTCCTAGCAGCAGATACGCAGTATTTT. This translates into CASSLVLAADTQYF.

The CDR3 region is CASSPQDYNSPLHF. For the CDR3, the DNA is TGTGCCAGCTCCCCTCAGGACTATAATTCACCCCTCCACTTT. This sequence joins TRBV6-5 and TRBJ1-6, with unresolved D. The CDR3 has 14 amino acids. V was shortened by 8 bases and J by 3 bases, with 11 bases between the two germline ends. Germline loops: CDR1 MNHEY, CDR2 SVGAGI.

This clone was observed a few times. The chain combines TRBV4-3 with TRBJ1-5; D is undetermined. The CDR3 covers 15 residues. Trimming removed 0 bases at V and 1 base at J, with 7 bases between. Germline CDR1 and CDR2: LGHNA and YSLEER. The CDR3: CASSQDTQSNQPQHF. The CDR3 nucleotides are TGCGCCAGCAGCCAAGATACGCAGAGCAATCAGCCCCAGCATTTT.

The genes are TRBV10-3 and TRBJ2-1, with 10 bases that match TRBD1. Per the germline V gene, CDR1 is ENHRY and CDR2 is SYGVKD. This CDR3 contains 16 residues. V trimming: 2 bases; J trimming: 5 bases; junction bases outside the gene matches: 6. The CDR3 reads CAISESPGTGDNEQFF. CDR3 nucleotide sequence: TGTGCCATCAGTGAGAGTCCCGGGACAGGGGACAATGAGCAGTTCTTC.

The J gene is TRBJ2-1, the V gene TRBV5-1; D call uncertain. Germline V gene lookup returns CDR1 SGHRS and CDR2 YFSETQ. The CDR3 spans 13 residues. V was pared by 0 bases and J by 6 bases, with 7 bases between. The CDR3 DNA is TGCGCCAGCAGCTTGGGTACGGGCAATGAGCAGTTCTTC. This sequence encodes CASSLGTGNEQFF.

This clone was seen only a few times. The chain recombines TRBV7-9 with TRBJ2-7, with D possibly being TRBD2 (6 bases). Germline V gene lookup returns CDR1 SEHNR and CDR2 FQNEAQ (reference sequence). The CDR3 contains 16 residues. Trimming shortened V by 5 bases and J by 6 bases, and 23 bases separated the two germline ends. CDR3 residues: CASSPEGARTTGEQYF. CDR3 bases: TGTGCCAGCAGCCCGGAAGGTGCTCGGACTACTGGCGAGCAGTACTTC.

For this clone: Other nucleotide sequences from this sample produce the same CDR3. The chain carries TRBV6-6 and TRBJ2-7; 7 nucleotides match TRBD2. Germline loops: CDR1 MNHNY, CDR2 SVGAGI (reference sequence). This CDR3 region has 12 residues. With V trimmed by 4 bases and J by 4 bases, 1 base remained unmatched. The CDR3 here is CASSSGGYEQYF. CDR3 DNA: TGTGCCAGCAGTTCGGGGGGATACGAGCAGTACTTC.

This chain connects TRBV6-5 to TRBJ2-2, with 7 bases identical to TRBD1. Germline V gene data show CDR1 as MNHEY and CDR2 as SVGAGI. The V and J ends lost 6 bases and 4 bases, in that order; junction bases with no gene match: 5. The CDR3 is 14 residues long. Here the CDR3 reads CASRRDSTTGELFF. The CDR3 DNA reads as TGTGCCAGCAGGAGGGACAGCACCACCGGGGAGCTGTTTTTT.

V and J are TRBV18 and TRBJ1-6; TRBD1 is a possible D gene (5 bases). The germline CDR1 and CDR2 sequences are KGHSH and LQKENI. Trimming took off 5 bases at V and 5 bases at J, with 10 bases between the two ends. CDR3 size: 14 residues. The CDR3 protein is CASSGAQDNSPLHF. The CDR3 region has the DNA TGTGCCAGCTCAGGGGCACAGGATAATTCACCCCTCCACTTT.

V usage is TRBV6-5 and J usage is TRBJ1-6; unclear D gene. The CDR3 has 15 amino acids. Between the trimmed V and J ends, which lost 2 bases and 7 bases, there was a span of 12 bases. The germline gives CDR1 MNHEY, CDR2 SVGAGI. The CDR3 is CASSYGLTGNSPLHF. The CDR3, as DNA: TGTGCCAGCAGTTACGGTTTGACGGGAAATTCACCCCTCCACTTT.